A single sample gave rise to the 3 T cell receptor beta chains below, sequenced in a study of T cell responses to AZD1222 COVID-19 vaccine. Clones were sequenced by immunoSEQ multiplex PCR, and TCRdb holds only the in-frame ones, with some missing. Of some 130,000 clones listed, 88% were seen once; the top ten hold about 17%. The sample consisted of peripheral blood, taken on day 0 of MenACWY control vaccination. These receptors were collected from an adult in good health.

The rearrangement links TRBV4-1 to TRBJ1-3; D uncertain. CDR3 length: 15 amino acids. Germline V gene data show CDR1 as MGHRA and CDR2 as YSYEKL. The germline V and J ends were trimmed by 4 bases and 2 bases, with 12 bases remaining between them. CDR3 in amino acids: CASSPPGPAGNTIYF. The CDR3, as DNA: TGCGCCAGCAGCCCCCCGGGCCCCGCTGGAAACACCATATATTTT.

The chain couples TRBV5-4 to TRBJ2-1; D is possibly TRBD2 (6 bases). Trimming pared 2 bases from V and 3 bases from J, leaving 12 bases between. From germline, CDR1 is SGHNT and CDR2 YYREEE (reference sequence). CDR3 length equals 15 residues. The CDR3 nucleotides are TGTGCCAGCAGCTTTACTAGCTTCCTCTACAATGAGCAGTTCTTC. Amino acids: CASSFTSFLYNEQFF. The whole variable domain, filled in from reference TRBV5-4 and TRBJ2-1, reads ETGVTQSPTHLIKTRGQQVTLRCSSQSGHNTVSWYQQALGQGPQFIFQYYREEENGRGNFPPRFSGLQFPNYSSELNVNALELDDSALYLCASSFTSFLYNEQFFGPGTRLTVL.

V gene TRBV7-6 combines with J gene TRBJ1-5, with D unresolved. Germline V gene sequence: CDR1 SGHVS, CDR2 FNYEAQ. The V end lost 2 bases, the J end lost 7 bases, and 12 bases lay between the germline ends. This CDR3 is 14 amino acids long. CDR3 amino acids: CASSLNPKWQPQHF. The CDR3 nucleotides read TGTGCCAGCAGCTTAAATCCGAAGTGGCAGCCCCAGCATTTT.